These 32 T cell receptor beta chains originate from one sample sequenced in a study of T-cell memory formation after mild COVID-19. TCRdb called the 5' RACE reads again in MiXCR, with one record for every CDR3 protein. This sample has around 470,000 distinct CDR3 sequences, with 15% to 25% found just once. Source material: PBMCs or a T cell subset sorted from them (not recorded which). The receptors come from an adult woman who had mild COVID-19 (a few samples of this study predate the infection). Cell type and time point are not known.

This chain joins TRBV10-3 and TRBJ2-1, with 12 nucleotides matching TRBD2. CDR3 length: 16 amino acids. Trimming cost V 6 bases and J 1 base; bases outside gene matches: 4. Per the germline V gene, CDR1 is ENHRY and CDR2 is SYGVKD. CDR3 residues: CAISASGGASYNEQFF. CDR3 DNA: TGTGCCATCAGCGCTAGCGGGGGGGCGTCCTACAATGAGCAGTTCTTC.

The CDR3 nucleotides read TGTGCCAGCAGCTTAGAAGCGGGAGCCCAGAGATGGTTCTTC. Translation: CASSLEAGAQRWFF. J is TRBJ2-1 and V is TRBV5-4; 8 bases line up with TRBD2. This CDR3 comprises 14 residues. V lost 2 bases and J lost 15; bases outside the gene matches: 13. The germline gives CDR1 SGHNT, CDR2 YYREEE (reference sequence).

V gene TRBV29-1 combines with J gene TRBJ2-4; perhaps TRBD1 as D (5 bases). The V gene's germline CDR1 is SQVTM and CDR2 ANQGSEA. This CDR3 spans 12 amino acids. Trimming pared 7 bases from V and 5 bases from J, leaving 12 bases between. The CDR3 region is CSAQDTQNIQYF. The CDR3 coding sequence is TGCAGCGCACAGGACACACAAAACATTCAGTACTTC. Complete variable domain (other parts from reference TRBV29-1 and TRBJ2-4): SAVISQKPSRDICQRGTSLTIQCQVDSQVTMMFWYRQQPGQSLTLIATANQGSEATYESGFVIDKFPISRPNLTFSTLTVSNMSPEDSSIYLCSAQDTQNIQYFGAGTRLSVL.

The chain recombines TRBV6-1 with TRBJ2-1; 11 bases map to TRBD2. Unmatched junction bases numbered 8, after V lost 3 bases and J lost 1 base. Germline V lookup: CDR1 MNHNS, CDR2 SASEGT. This CDR3 comprises 18 residues. Here the CDR3 reads CASSDKPTSGESYNEQFF. The CDR3 DNA follows: TGTGCCAGCAGTGACAAACCGACTAGCGGGGAGTCCTACAATGAGCAGTTCTTC.

The V gene is TRBV30, the J gene TRBJ2-7, with no clear D. The CDR3 runs 13 residues. Trimming removed 2 bases at V and 3 bases at J, with 11 bases between. The germline CDR1 and CDR2 sequences are GTSNPN and SVGIG (reference sequence). The CDR3 DNA follows: TGTGCCTGGAGTAAGAATCGTGGCTACGAGCAGTACTTC. Its protein is CAWSKNRGYEQYF.

This sequence joins TRBV4-1 and TRBJ1-1; the match to TRBD1 covers 7 bases. Looked up from germline, CDR1 is MGHRA and CDR2 is YSYEKL. The CDR3 has 14 residues. The junction had 9 bases not matched to a gene; V was cut back by 7 bases and J by 4 bases. In DNA, the CDR3 is TGCGCCAGCACAGGATATGACAGGGTCACTGAAGCTTTCTTT. It specifies CASTGYDRVTEAFF.

The chain carries TRBV7-3 and TRBJ2-3; 11 nucleotides match TRBD2. The length of the CDR3 is 13 residues. V lost 9 bases to trimming and J lost 6 bases; unmatched junction nucleotides: 5. Germline-derived CDR1 and CDR2 are SGHTA and FQGTGA. The CDR3 reads CASSGRAHDTQYF. The CDR3 DNA is TGTGCCAGTAGCGGGAGGGCCCATGATACGCAGTATTTT.

This chain links TRBV6-5 with TRBJ2-7, with 7 bases fitting TRBD1. The CDR3 loop spans 13 amino acids. J gave up 4 bases and V 6 bases, and 6 bases lay outside the gene matches. Germline V gene sequence: CDR1 MNHEY, CDR2 SVGAGI. CDR3 in amino acids: CASSEFRGYEQYF. The CDR3 coding sequence is TGTGCCAGCAGCGAGTTCAGGGGGTACGAGCAGTACTTC.

This clonotype was seen a handful of times. The chain couples TRBV7-9 to TRBJ2-5; 9 nucleotides align to TRBD1. This CDR3 is built from 14 residues. Germline V gives CDR1 SEHNR, CDR2 FQNEAQ (reference sequence). V was pared by 4 bases and J by 5 bases, with 5 bases of the junction left unmatched. For the CDR3, the DNA is TGTGCCAGCAGCTCGGACAGGGGTGCGGAGACCCAGTACTTC. This translates into CASSSDRGAETQYF. Based on the CDR3 plus reference TRBV7-9 and TRBJ2-5, the full variable domain is DTGVSQNPRHKITKRGQNVTFRCDPISEHNRLYWYRQTLGQGPEFLTYFQNEAQLEKSRLLSDRFSAERPKGSFSTLEIQRTEQGDSAMYLCASSSDRGAETQYFGPGTRLLVL.

This clonotype came up a few times. The V and J genes are TRBV19 and TRBJ1-1; a weak D match, TRBD1 (6 bases). V lost 3 bases to trimming and J lost 6 bases, with 17 bases between them. Germline V gene lookup returns CDR1 LNHDA and CDR2 SQIVND (reference sequence). This CDR3 has 15 amino acids. DNA of the CDR3: TGTGCCAGTAGTATTAGGGGTCGGGGGCCCGCTGAAGCTTTCTTT. Protein sequence: CASSIRGRGPAEAFF.

J is TRBJ1-1 and V is TRBV20-1, with D perhaps TRBD1 (6 bases). Deletions cut 3 bases from V and 5 bases from J, with 13 bases between. CDR1 and CDR2 (germline): DFQATT, SNEGSKA (reference sequence). The CDR3 is made up of 13 amino acids. CDR3 sequence reads: CSARDQGRTEAFF. The DNA of the CDR3 is TGCAGTGCTAGGGATCAGGGGAGGACTGAAGCTTTCTTT.

This clonotype has more than one count but fewer than ten. The chain combines TRBV2 with TRBJ2-4; the D is unclear. CDR1 SNHLY and CDR2 FYNNEI come from the germline V gene. The CDR3 length is 15 residues. V was clipped by 0 bases and J by 0 bases, with 6 bases between them. CDR3 sequence (DNA): TGTGCCAGCAGTGAAGCGGAGCTAGCCAAAAACATTCAGTACTTC. Its translation is CASSEAELAKNIQYF.

This chain joins TRBV10-3 and TRBJ2-1; maybe TRBD1 (6 bases). V was trimmed by 6 bases and J by 9 bases, leaving 12 bases between them. In germline, CDR1 is ENHRY, CDR2 SYGVKD. The CDR3 loop spans 12 amino acids. The CDR3 loop is CAISPQGTEQFF. CDR3 nucleotide sequence: TGTGCCATCAGCCCACAGGGTACTGAGCAGTTCTTC.

The J gene is TRBJ1-1, the V gene TRBV29-1; D ambiguous. The germline V and J ends were trimmed by 2 bases and 6 bases, with 13 bases remaining between them. From germline, CDR1 is SQVTM and CDR2 ANQGSEA. The CDR3 length is 13 residues. The CDR3 DNA reads as TGCAGCGTTGAATCCTGGGAGGAGGCTGAAGCTTTCTTT. This gives the protein CSVESWEEAEAFF.

The chain has TRBV7-9 and TRBJ2-5; D unclear. CDR1 is SEHNR and CDR2 is FQNEAQ in the germline V gene (reference sequence). Trimming removed 2 bases from V and 3 bases from J, with 10 bases in between. The CDR3 length is 14 residues. The CDR3 DNA reads TGTGCCAGCAGCTTAACGCCCGAAAAAGAGACCCAGTACTTC. Encoded protein: CASSLTPEKETQYF.

The CDR3 protein is CASSLVGDGSYEQYF. The CDR3, as DNA: TGTGCCAGCAGTCTAGTGGGGGACGGTTCCTACGAGCAGTACTTC. The rearrangement uses TRBV12-3 or TRBV12-4 and TRBJ2-7; TRBD1 or TRBD2 may be the D gene (5 bases each). The CDR3 has 15 amino acids. V shed 5 bases and J shed 1 base, with 15 bases lying between them.

Only a few counts were recorded for this clonotype. The chain links TRBV6-2 or TRBV6-3 to TRBJ2-7; tentative D call: TRBD2 (6 bases). Germline CDR1 is MNHEY and CDR2 is SVGEGT. The CDR3 loop spans 13 amino acids. The V end was cut by 7 bases, the J end by 0 bases, with 10 bases between. The CDR3 sequence is CASTRDFSYEQYF. The CDR3 bases are TGTGCCAGCACCCGGGACTTCTCCTACGAGCAGTACTTC.

The chain recombines TRBV19 with TRBJ2-1, with 8 bases lining up with TRBD1. The CDR3 consists of 14 residues. The germline gives CDR1 LNHDA, CDR2 SQIVND (reference sequence). Losses at the gene ends were 5 bases for V and 9 bases for J; bases not matched to a gene: 9. The CDR3 is CASSAGTGGSEQFF. The CDR3 coding sequence is TGTGCCAGTAGTGCCGGGACAGGTGGTAGTGAGCAGTTCTTC. Full variable domain (outside the CDR3, taken from reference TRBV19 and TRBJ2-1): DGGITQSPKYLFRKEGQNVTLSCEQNLNHDAMYWYRQDPGQGLRLIYYSQIVNDFQKGDIAEGYSVSREKKESFPLTVTSAQKNPTAFYLCASSAGTGGSEQFFGPGTRLTVL.

The chain links TRBV5-6 to TRBJ1-5, with D maybe TRBD1 (6 bases). The CDR3 is made up of 15 amino acids. V was trimmed by 4 bases and J by 0 bases, leaving 11 bases between them. CDR1 and CDR2 from the germline V gene are SGHDT and YYEEEE. The CDR3 DNA is TGTGCCAGCAGCACCGGACAGTATAGCAATCAGCCCCAGCATTTT. Protein: CASSTGQYSNQPQHF.

The chain uses TRBV6-5 and TRBJ2-1; D may be TRBD1 (5 bases). Germline CDR1 reads MNHEY; CDR2 reads SVGAGI. Trimming took 4 bases from V and 7 from J, leaving 26 bases between them. This CDR3 spans 18 amino acids. The CDR3 nucleotides are TGTGCCAGCAGTTCAGGTACAGGAATCGTGAGCCCACTGAATGAGCAGTTCTTC. Its protein product is CASSSGTGIVSPLNEQFF.

In its sample, this clonotype was seen a few times. This sequence joins TRBV6-5 and TRBJ1-2; no definite D call. Between the trimmed V and J ends, which lost 5 bases and 2 bases, there was a span of 21 bases. Germline values: CDR1 MNHEY, CDR2 SVGAGI. The CDR3 sequence is 17 residues long. CDR3: CASSRIASTGKNYGYTF. The CDR3 DNA reads as TGTGCCAGCAGTCGGATCGCATCTACCGGGAAAAACTATGGCTACACCTTC.

There are a few counts of this clonotype. The chain combines TRBV18 with TRBJ2-1, with D perhaps TRBD1 (5 bases). The length of the CDR3 is 11 residues. Per germline, CDR1 KGHSH and CDR2 LQKENI. V lost 6 bases and J 15 bases, leaving 15 bases between the germline ends. The CDR3 sequence is CASSLTIGVFF. The CDR3 DNA is TGTGCCAGCTCCCTCACGATAGGGGTGTTCTTC. Combining the CDR3 with reference TRBV18 and TRBJ2-1 gives the whole variable domain NAGVMQNPRHLVRRRGQEARLRCSPMKGHSHVYWYRQLPEEGLKFMVYLQKENIIDESGMPKERFSAEFPKEGPSILRIQQVVRGDSAAYFCASSLTIGVFFGPGTRLTVL.

This rearrangement joins TRBV7-9 to TRBJ1-5, with D maybe TRBD1 (5 bases). The CDR3 has 15 residues. Germline values: CDR1 SEHNR, CDR2 FQNEAQ (reference sequence). V shed 5 bases and J shed 3 bases, with 14 bases lying between them. CDR3 loop: CASSPSGGVNQPQHF. CDR3 nucleotides: TGTGCCAGCAGCCCCTCTGGGGGGGTCAATCAGCCCCAGCATTTT.

This chain links TRBV11-2 with TRBJ2-1; 7 nucleotides line up with TRBD2. The V gene's germline CDR1 is SGHAT and CDR2 FQNNGV. The CDR3 runs 16 residues. V gave up 1 base and J gave up 5 bases; unmatched junction bases: 8. The CDR3 bases are TGTGCCAGCAGCTTAGTAGGCGGGAGTATCGACAATGAGCAGTTCTTC. It specifies CASSLVGGSIDNEQFF.

This clonotype was seen only a few times. The chain combines TRBV29-1 with TRBJ1-1, with unresolved D. The CDR3 length is 12 residues. Germline assignment: CDR1 SQVTM and CDR2 ANQGSEA. Deletions cut 0 bases from V and 10 bases from J, with 12 bases between. The CDR3 coding sequence is TGCAGCGTTGAAGAGGGAAGGGAAGGAGCTTTCTTT. It specifies CSVEEGREGAFF. The full variable domain, with the rest looked up from reference TRBV29-1 and TRBJ1-1, is SAVISQKPSRDICQRGTSLTIQCQVDSQVTMMFWYRQQPGQSLTLIATANQGSEATYESGFVIDKFPISRPNLTFSTLTVSNMSPEDSSIYLCSVEEGREGAFFGQGTRLTVV.

This chain links TRBV14 with TRBJ1-1; D is perhaps TRBD1 (5 bases). Germline V gene sequence: CDR1 SGHDN, CDR2 FVKESK. The CDR3 sequence is 15 residues long. V lost 4 bases and J 2 bases, leaving 14 bases between the germline ends. In DNA, the CDR3 is TGTGCCAGCAGCCTCTCGGGACCCTTAAACACTGAAGCTTTCTTT. This encodes CASSLSGPLNTEAFF. The full variable domain, in which reference TRBV14 and TRBJ1-1 provide the parts outside the CDR3, is EAGVTQFPSHSVIEKGQTVTLRCDPISGHDNLYWYRRVMGKEIKFLLHFVKESKQDESGMPNNRFLAERTGGTYSTLKVQPAELEDSGVYFCASSLSGPLNTEAFFGQGTRLTVV.

This clonotype turned up a few times. The chain has TRBV29-1 and TRBJ1-1, with a tentative D call TRBD1 (6 bases). Trimming stripped 6 bases from V and 4 bases from J, with 15 bases between. CDR1 is SQVTM and CDR2 is ANQGSEA in the germline V gene. This CDR3 region has 13 residues. The CDR3: CSVQLRGGTEAFF. CDR3 sequence (DNA): TGCAGCGTCCAGCTCAGAGGGGGCACTGAAGCTTTCTTT.

V is TRBV5-1 and J is TRBJ1-4, with unresolved D. The CDR3 consists of 14 residues. Per germline, CDR1 SGHRS and CDR2 YFSETQ. V lost 4 bases and J lost 0, with 7 bases in between. In DNA form, the CDR3 reads TGCGCCAGCAGCCGAAGCACAACTAATGAAAAACTGTTTTTT. Translated: CASSRSTTNEKLFF.

The genes are TRBV7-9 and TRBJ2-5, with 9 bases identical to TRBD2. CDR1 is SEHNR and CDR2 is FQNEAQ in the germline V gene (reference sequence). CDR3 size: 19 residues. J lost 1 base, V lost 4 bases, and 16 bases had no gene match. CDR3 bases: TGTGCCAGCAGCTCCCTGCTGGAGCGGGGGGCCCTTATCCAAGAGACCCAGTACTTC. It encodes CASSSLLERGALIQETQYF.

The rearrangement joins TRBV30 to TRBJ2-7; possibly TRBD2 for D (7 bases). CDR1 and CDR2 (germline): GTSNPN, SVGIG (reference sequence). The CDR3 extends over 14 amino acids. Deletions cut 5 bases from V and 7 bases from J, with 21 bases between. CDR3 DNA: TGTGCCTGGTCCCCGGGGACTACCAGGGGAGAGCAGTACTTC. This gives the protein CAWSPGTTRGEQYF. Supplemented by reference TRBV30 and TRBJ2-7, the full variable domain reads SQTIHQWPATLVQPVGSPLSLECTVEGTSNPNLYWYRQAAGRGLQLLFYSVGIGQISSEVPQNLSASRPQDRQFILSSKKLLLSDSGFYLCAWSPGTTRGEQYFGPGTRLTVT.

This clonotype was seen only a few times. The J gene is TRBJ2-1, the V gene TRBV5-1; TRBD2 aligns across 11 bases. The CDR3 is 19 amino acids. V dropped 0 bases and J dropped 5; count of bases not matched to a gene: 13. Germline loops: CDR1 SGHRS, CDR2 YFSETQ. The CDR3 sequence: CASSLGWLAGGRFDNEQFF. The CDR3 DNA sequence: TGCGCCAGCAGCTTGGGTTGGCTAGCGGGGGGACGATTTGACAATGAGCAGTTCTTC.

This sequence joins TRBV12-3 or TRBV12-4 and TRBJ1-2; D unresolved. CDR3 length equals 11 residues. V lost 9 bases to trimming and J lost 10 bases, with 15 bases between them. This CDR3 is CASSPSGYYTF. DNA for the CDR3: TGTGCCAGTTCCCCCAGCGGCTACTACACCTTC.